The present TCR beta chain was sequenced within a study of blood T cell repertoires in COVID-19. The repertoire was sequenced with immunoSEQ multiplex PCR; TCRdb's copy has only in-frame clones and lacks some. The sample has 250,000 to 400,000 clones; 70% to 90% are singletons. Participants, about 18 to 90 years old, spanned some 23 US areas. Trimming stripped 8 bases from V and 2 bases from J, with 9 bases between. The CDR3 runs 12 residues. Germline V gene data show CDR1 as MGHDK and CDR2 as SYGVNS. Material: PBMCs or T cells enriched from blood (not recorded which). The chain employs TRBV25-1 and TRBJ1-2; the D is unclear. The TCR originated in a woman aged 25 to 39 who had recovered from COVID-19. CDR3 sequence reads: CASGEWNYGYTF. CDR3 in DNA: TGTGCCAGCGGAGAGTGGAACTATGGCTACACCTTC.